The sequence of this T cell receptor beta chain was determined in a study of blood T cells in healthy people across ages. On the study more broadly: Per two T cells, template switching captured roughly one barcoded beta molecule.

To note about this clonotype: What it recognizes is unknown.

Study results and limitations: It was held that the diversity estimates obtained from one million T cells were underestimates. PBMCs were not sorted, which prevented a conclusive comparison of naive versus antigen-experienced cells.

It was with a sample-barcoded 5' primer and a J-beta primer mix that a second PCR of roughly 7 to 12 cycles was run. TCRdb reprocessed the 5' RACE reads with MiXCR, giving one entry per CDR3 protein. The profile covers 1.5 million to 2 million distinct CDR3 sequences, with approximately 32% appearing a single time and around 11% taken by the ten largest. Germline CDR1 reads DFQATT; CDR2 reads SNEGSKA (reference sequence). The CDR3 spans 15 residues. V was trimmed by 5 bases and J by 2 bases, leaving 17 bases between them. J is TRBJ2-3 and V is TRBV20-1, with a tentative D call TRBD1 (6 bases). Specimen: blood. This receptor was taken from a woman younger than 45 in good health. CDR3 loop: CSAFRLTGSTDTQYF. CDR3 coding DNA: TGCAGTGCTTTTCGACTTACAGGGTCCACAGATACGCAGTATTTT.